This is a list of T cell receptor beta chains from one sample in a study of blood T cell repertoires in COVID-19. Method: immunoSEQ multiplex PCR; TCRdb's copy keeps in-frame clones and lacks some. The sample shows approximately 110,000 clones, over 65% of them seen only once. Sequenced sample: peripheral blood. Receptors were obtained from a woman aged 55-69 years with acute or convalescent COVID-19. CDR3s leave out the opening cysteine and the closing phenylalanine or tryptophan.

TRBV2	TRBJ1-1	ASSGDNTEAF
TRBV19	TRBJ1-5	ASSIGPSNQPQH
TRBV5-1	TRBJ1-4	ASSLARGTNEKLF
TRBV27	TRBJ2-1	ASRGGGSYNEQF
TRBV10-1	TRBJ1-2	ASSRDRVSGYT
TRBV27	TRBJ2-1	ASSLSKLAGGRDEQF
TRBV7-8	TRBJ2-7	ASSVVHEQY
TRBV5-1	TRBJ2-2	ASSPQGAGELF
TRBV11-3	TRBJ2-3	ASSLGSGRGTDTQY
TRBV6-5	TRBJ2-1	ASSFATSGYNEQF
TRBV6-5	TRBJ1-6	ASSYSRDDNSPLH
TRBV28	TRBJ2-7	ASSPEGLGVHEQY
TRBV5-6	TRBJ1-1	ASSLGVGLTEAF
TRBV3-1/TRBV3-2	TRBJ2-7	ASSQVEREQY
TRBV4-2	TRBJ1-1	ASSQDDRIGAF
TRBV20-1	TRBJ2-7	SASRAGVSEQY
TRBV5-1	TRBJ1-1	ASSAQGTEAF
TRBV6-5	TRBJ2-1	ASSYRGQNNEQF
TRBV7-2	TRBJ1-1	ASSLDGGSATEAF
TRBV30	TRBJ1-4	AWKRQGLGNEKLF
TRBV18	TRBJ2-3	ASATTGGGTDTQY
TRBV5-4	TRBJ1-2	ASRKYRELHGYT
TRBV10-3	TRBJ2-6	AISEEEGNSGANVLT
TRBV7-9	TRBJ1-4	ASSLLGSGRANEKLF
TRBV30	TRBJ1-1	AWIEAAAWAF
TRBV7-6	TRBJ2-2	ASSPGLAGSGELF
TRBV6-2/TRBV6-3	TRBJ1-2	ASSYSRTGNYGYT
TRBV6-5	TRBJ2-7	ASSYSGQGGEQY
TRBV11-2	TRBJ2-7	ASSPSGMAYEQY
TRBV6-5	TRBJ1-2	ASSYNRAGYGYT
TRBV3-1/TRBV3-2	TRBJ2-2	ASGREGSTGELF
TRBV27	TRBJ2-3	ASSTRTSGVNTQY
TRBV2	TRBJ1-1	ASSGGGENTEAF
TRBV4-1	TRBJ2-4	ASSQRGALGKNIQY
TRBV29-1	TRBJ1-3	SVAEARGGNTIY
TRBV7-6	TRBJ1-4	ASSLANGDSTNEKLF
TRBV30	TRBJ1-4	AWNPSVAAGELF
TRBV6-6	TRBJ1-5	ASSYSVGSQPQH
TRBV5-1	TRBJ2-1	ASSLGVAGGPRNEQF
TRBV11-2	TRBJ1-2	ASSTYRGQGFGYT
TRBV27	TRBJ1-2	ASSFDLRGYT
TRBV4-3	TRBJ1-2	ASSQAGNYGYT
TRBV28	TRBJ2-7	ASSRGGPYEQY